Below, 7 T cell receptor beta chains from the same sample are listed, as sequenced in a study of Ad26.COV2.S vaccination and SARS-CoV-2 variants. The method was immunoSEQ multiplex PCR; TCRdb's version includes in-frame clones alone and lacks a portion of them. The sample includes about 97,000 clones, roughly 80% of them seen just once. The input for sequencing was peripheral blood, taken after recovery from COVID-19. Source of these receptors: a human donor who had recovered from COVID-19.

The rearrangement joins TRBV28 to TRBJ2-2; 8 nucleotides agree with TRBD1. The CDR3 has 13 amino acids. V lost 7 bases, J lost 5 bases, and 3 bases stayed unmatched. CDR1 and CDR2 (germline): MDHEN, SYDVKM. The CDR3: CASNGQGTGELFF. CDR3 bases: TGTGCCAGCAATGGACAGGGTACCGGGGAGCTGTTTTTT.

In its sample, this clone was seen a few times. This chain links TRBV6-1 with TRBJ1-2; no clear D gene. The CDR3 runs 14 residues. Germline CDR1 MNHNS, CDR2 SASEGT. Trimming shortened V by 3 bases and J by 3 bases, and 11 bases separated the two germline ends. CDR3 nucleotide sequence: TGTGCCAGCAGTGAGGTGGTTTTTGACTATGGCTACACCTTC. This sequence encodes CASSEVVFDYGYTF.

The CDR3 protein is CASSLHRTGPMNTEAFF. As DNA, the CDR3 is TGTGCCAGCTCACTTCACAGGACAGGCCCTATGAACACTGAAGCTTTCTTT. This chain uses TRBV18 with TRBJ1-1; 7 positions match TRBD1. This CDR3 region has 17 residues. Germline V gives CDR1 KGHSH, CDR2 LQKENI. V dropped 4 bases and J dropped 0; count of bases not matched to a gene: 11.

The chain uses TRBV7-9 and TRBJ1-2, with unresolved D. CDR3 length: 14 amino acids. V lost 1 base to trimming and J lost 8 bases, with 14 bases between them. Germline V gene lookup returns CDR1 SEHNR and CDR2 FQNEAQ (reference sequence). CDR3 bases: TGTGCCAGCAGCTTAGATGACGGGCCGGGAGGCTACACCTTC. Its protein product is CASSLDDGPGGYTF.

This chain connects TRBV6-5 to TRBJ1-2; tentative D call: TRBD1 (6 bases). CDR1 is MNHEY, CDR2 SVGAGI, per germline. The CDR3 covers 13 residues. V shed 0 bases and J shed 8 bases, with 10 bases lying between them. DNA for the CDR3: TGTGCCAGCAGTTACTCGAACAGGGACGGCTACACCTTC. It is translated as CASSYSNRDGYTF.

This clone showed up just a few times. The genes are TRBV6-5 and TRBJ1-2; D is ambiguous. Looked up from germline, CDR1 is MNHEY and CDR2 is SVGAGI. This CDR3 has 14 residues. The V gene lost 0 bases and the J gene lost 7 bases, with 12 bases spanning the gap. Here the CDR3 DNA reads TGTGCCAGCAGTTACTCGAGGGAAGCGGTTGGCTACACCTTC. Amino acids: CASSYSREAVGYTF.

This clone was counted only a few times. J is TRBJ2-7 and V is TRBV5-1, with D perhaps TRBD2 (5 bases). The CDR3 consists of 13 residues. Germline values: CDR1 SGHRS, CDR2 YFSETQ. The V end was cut by 5 bases, the J end by 0 bases, with 9 bases between. DNA of the CDR3: TGCGCCAGCAGTAAGGACTCCTCCTACGAGCAGTACTTC. Amino acid sequence: CASSKDSSYEQYF.